The sequence of this TCR beta chain was determined in a study of OX40 agonist ivuxolimab in advanced cancers. At the level of the study: Three patients, one with hepatocellular carcinoma and two with cutaneous melanoma, achieved partial responses.

Germline trimming cut 9 bases from V and 5 bases from J; bases unmatched to any gene: 14. The CDR3 loop spans 16 amino acids. Germline V gene data show CDR1 as LNHDA and CDR2 as SQIVND (reference sequence). Anyone with autoimmune disease history or systemic immunosuppression was excluded. This table comes from immunoSEQ multiplex PCR, and its TCRdb copy is limited to in-frame clones, with some not included. The sample records tens of thousands of clones, about 91% being singletons. The sequence came from an adult with an advanced solid tumor such as melanoma, head and neck, liver or kidney cancer. Sequencing used CD4+ or CD8+ T cells sorted from blood, obtained in a trial of the OX40 agonist ivuxolimab. The chain employs TRBV19 and TRBJ2-5, with 11 bases matching TRBD2. The CDR3 loop is CASRPGLAASQETQYF. The CDR3 DNA is TGTGCCAGCCGTCCGGGACTAGCGGCTTCCCAGGAGACCCAGTACTTC.